What follows is one T cell receptor beta chain and its context. The data derive from a study of OX40 agonist ivuxolimab in advanced cancers. The wider study: Males comprised around four fifths of the group, whose mean age was roughly 64 years (range roughly 23 to 80).

Profiled with immunoSEQ multiplex PCR; TCRdb holds only in-frame clones, not every one. Of tens of thousands of clones in the sample, 87% were seen once. Germline V gene data show CDR1 as ENHRY and CDR2 as SYGVKD. CDR3 length equals 18 residues. J lost 2 bases, V lost 3 bases, and 12 bases had no gene match. Sequenced material: CD4+ or CD8+ T cells sorted from blood, taken in a trial of the OX40 agonist ivuxolimab. This rearrangement joins TRBV10-3 to TRBJ2-2; 7 bases line up with TRBD2. The sequence was obtained from an adult with an advanced solid tumor such as melanoma, head and neck, liver or kidney cancer. CDR3 amino acids: CAISDVFQRTSNTGELFF. CDR3 bases: TGTGCCATCAGTGACGTATTTCAGAGGACTAGTAACACCGGGGAGCTGTTTTTT.